The rows below give T cell receptor beta chains drawn from one sample of a study of T cell responses to AZD1222 COVID-19 vaccine. The data were produced by immunoSEQ multiplex PCR, yet TCRdb's version contains in-frame clones alone and is incomplete. The sample lists roughly 67,000 clones; 80% were seen once. The specimen comprised peripheral blood, sampled on day 0 of AZD1222 vaccination. Every receptor here comes from an adult in good health. Each CDR3 is given with its conserved first and last residue. The order of the fields is CDR3 DNA, CDR3 protein, D gene, J gene, V gene, clone size. A D gene is named only where the DNA matches it firmly. Size tells how often a clone was seen (once, few, many) or the class of an expanded clone, and some rows leave it out.

TGTGCCAGCAGTTCACTAGCGGGGGGGCTGGGAGATACGCAGTATTTT | CASSSLAGGLGDTQYF | TRBD2 | TRBJ2-3 | TRBV6-2/TRBV6-3 | -
TGTGCCAGCAGTGGAGATACAGGGAAGGGTAACTATGGCTACACCTTC | CASSGDTGKGNYGYTF | - | TRBJ1-2 | TRBV25-1 | -
TGTGCCAGCAGTAGCGGGTCCCTTTCCTACGAGCAGTACTTC | CASSSGSLSYEQYF | - | TRBJ2-7 | TRBV2 | -
TGTGCCAGCAGGTACGGTGGGGGTAGGAATCAGCCCCAGCATTTT | CASRYGGGRNQPQHF | - | TRBJ1-5 | TRBV28 | -
TGTGCCAGCACCTCTCCCCGAATGAACACTGAAGCTTTCTTT | CASTSPRMNTEAFF | - | TRBJ1-1 | TRBV6-5 | -
TGTGCCTGGGGACAGAGGGACGAGCAGTACTTC | CAWGQRDEQYF | - | TRBJ2-7 | TRBV30 | -
TGCGCCAGCAGCTCCCGGACAGGGCCGGAAGGGGAAGCTTTCTTT | CASSSRTGPEGEAFF | TRBD1 | TRBJ1-1 | TRBV5-1 | -
TGTGCCAGCAGTGACGGGACTAGCGGGGGGCTGGGCTTAAAGGGGTCAGAGACCCAGTACTTC | CASSDGTSGGLGLKGSETQYF | TRBD2 | TRBJ2-5 | TRBV6-4 | -
TGTGCCAGCAGCTTTCTTGGAGGGGGGTCCTACGAGCAGTACTTC | CASSFLGGGSYEQYF | - | TRBJ2-7 | TRBV7-9 | once
TGTGCCAGCACCTCCTTAAGGACCTTAAATGAGCAGTTCTTC | CASTSLRTLNEQFF | - | TRBJ2-1 | TRBV5-5 | -
TGTGCCAGCAACCCGAGGCCGGGGCGGGACAGGGACTATGGCTACACCTTC | CASNPRPGRDRDYGYTF | TRBD1 | TRBJ1-2 | TRBV28 | -
TGTGCCAGCACCCCCGACGGCGCACGACGAACCGGGGAGCTGTTTTTT | CASTPDGARRTGELFF | - | TRBJ2-2 | TRBV4-2 | -
TGTGCCAGTAGCGGGACAGTGACCTACGAGCAGTACTTC | CASSGTVTYEQYF | TRBD1 | TRBJ2-7 | TRBV19 | -
TGTGCCTGGAGTGGGACACTCCGAGGTGAAAAACTGTTTTTT | CAWSGTLRGEKLFF | - | TRBJ1-4 | TRBV30 | -
TGTGCCAGCAGCGTAGACGCGGGGGGACGCTACAATGAGCAGTTCTTC | CASSVDAGGRYNEQFF | TRBD2 | TRBJ2-1 | TRBV9 | -
TGTGCCAGCAGCCCTTTGGACAGGGAAGGCTATGGCTACACCTTC | CASSPLDREGYGYTF | TRBD1 | TRBJ1-2 | TRBV14 | -